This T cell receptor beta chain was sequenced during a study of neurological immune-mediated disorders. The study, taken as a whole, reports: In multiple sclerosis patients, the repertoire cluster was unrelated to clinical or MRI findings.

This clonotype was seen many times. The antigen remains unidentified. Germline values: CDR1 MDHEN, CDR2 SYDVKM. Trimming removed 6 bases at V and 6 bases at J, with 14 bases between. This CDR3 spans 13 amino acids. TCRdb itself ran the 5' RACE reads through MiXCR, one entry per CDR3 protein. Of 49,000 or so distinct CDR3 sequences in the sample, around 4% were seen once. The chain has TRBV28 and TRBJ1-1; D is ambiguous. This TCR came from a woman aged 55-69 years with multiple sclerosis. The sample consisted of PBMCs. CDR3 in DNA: TGTGCCAGCAGCCTTTCCGACGAGGCTGAAGCTTTCTTT. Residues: CASSLSDEAEAFF.